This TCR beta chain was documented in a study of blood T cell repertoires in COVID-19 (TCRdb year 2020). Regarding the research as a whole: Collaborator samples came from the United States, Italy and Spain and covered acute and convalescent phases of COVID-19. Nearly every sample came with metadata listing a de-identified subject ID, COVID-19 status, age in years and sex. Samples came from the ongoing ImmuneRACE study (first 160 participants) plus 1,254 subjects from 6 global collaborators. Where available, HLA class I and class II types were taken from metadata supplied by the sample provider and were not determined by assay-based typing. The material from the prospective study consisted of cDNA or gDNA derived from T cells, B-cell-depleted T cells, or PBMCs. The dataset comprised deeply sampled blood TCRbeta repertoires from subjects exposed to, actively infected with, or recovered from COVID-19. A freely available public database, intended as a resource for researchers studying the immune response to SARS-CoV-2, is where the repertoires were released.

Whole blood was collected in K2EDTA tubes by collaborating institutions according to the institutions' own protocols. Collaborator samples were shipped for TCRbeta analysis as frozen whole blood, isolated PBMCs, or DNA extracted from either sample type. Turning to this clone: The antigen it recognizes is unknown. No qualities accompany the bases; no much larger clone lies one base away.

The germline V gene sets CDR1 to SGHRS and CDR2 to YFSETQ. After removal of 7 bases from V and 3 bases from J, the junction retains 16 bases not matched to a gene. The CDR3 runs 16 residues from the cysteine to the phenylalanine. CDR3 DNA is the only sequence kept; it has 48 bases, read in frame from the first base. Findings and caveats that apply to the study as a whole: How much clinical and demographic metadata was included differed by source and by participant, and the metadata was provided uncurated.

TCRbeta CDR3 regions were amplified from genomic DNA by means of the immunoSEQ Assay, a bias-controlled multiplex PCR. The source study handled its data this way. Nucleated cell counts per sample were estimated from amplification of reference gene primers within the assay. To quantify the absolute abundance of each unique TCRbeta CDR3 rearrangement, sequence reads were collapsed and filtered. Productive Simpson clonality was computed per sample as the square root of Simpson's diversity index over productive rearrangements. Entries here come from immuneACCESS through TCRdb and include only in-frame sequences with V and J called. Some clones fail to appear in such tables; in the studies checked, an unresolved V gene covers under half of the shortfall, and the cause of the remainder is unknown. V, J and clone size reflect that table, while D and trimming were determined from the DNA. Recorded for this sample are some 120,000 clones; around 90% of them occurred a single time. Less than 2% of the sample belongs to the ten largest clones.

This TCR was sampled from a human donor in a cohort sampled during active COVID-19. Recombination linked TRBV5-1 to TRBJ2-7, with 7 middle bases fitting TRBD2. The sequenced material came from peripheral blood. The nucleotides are TGCGCCAGCTGGGTGGGAGGGGCAGGGTCGAACTACGAGCAGTACTTC. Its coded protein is CASWVGGAGSNYEQYF.